The 20 T cell receptor beta chains reported below all come from one sample, sequenced in a study of blood T cell repertoires in COVID-19. Repertoires were generated with immunoSEQ multiplex PCR, while TCRdb's copy carries only in-frame clones and drops some. The sample shows around 190,000 clones, 80% of them seen only once. Sequences were obtained from peripheral blood. The source is a man aged 60 to 69 with acute or convalescent COVID-19.

This chain joins TRBV14 and TRBJ1-2, with D possibly being TRBD1 (5 bases). CDR3 length equals 14 residues. Germline values: CDR1 SGHDN, CDR2 FVKESK. V lost 2 bases to trimming and J lost 7 bases, with 14 bases between them. CDR3: CASSQLGGSFGYTF. The CDR3, as DNA: TGTGCCAGCAGCCAACTCGGGGGGAGCTTTGGCTACACCTTC.

V gene TRBV7-9 combines with J gene TRBJ1-2; D unresolved. The ends were cut back, 2 bases at V and 3 bases at J, with 7 bases in the middle. The CDR3 loop spans 13 amino acids. Germline V CDR1 and CDR2: SEHNR, FQNEAQ (reference sequence). The CDR3 nucleotides read TGTGCCAGCAGCTTATATGAGGACTATGGCTACACCTTC. It codes for CASSLYEDYGYTF.

The rearrangement joins TRBV3-1 (or the pseudogene TRBV3-2) to TRBJ2-1; 8 bases are a match to TRBD2. This CDR3 contains 16 residues. Germline values: CDR1 LGHDT, CDR2 YNNKEL (reference sequence). Unmatched junction bases numbered 5, after V lost 4 bases and J lost 0 bases. The CDR3 DNA reads TGTGCCAGCAGCCGGTCCGGGACTAGCTCCTACAATGAGCAGTTCTTC. Protein product: CASSRSGTSSYNEQFF.

The chain uses TRBV19 and TRBJ2-1; D is unclear. V was clipped by 4 bases and J by 7 bases, with 11 bases between them. The germline CDR1 and CDR2 sequences are LNHDA and SQIVND (reference sequence). The CDR3 runs 13 residues. The CDR3 DNA follows: TGTGCCAGTAGTAATACAGCAGATAATGAGCAGTTCTTC. Amino acids: CASSNTADNEQFF.

The chain employs TRBV10-3 and TRBJ2-5; D may be TRBD1 (5 bases). Germline V gene sequence: CDR1 ENHRY, CDR2 SYGVKD. Deletions cut 2 bases from V and 5 bases from J, with 6 bases between. This CDR3 spans 12 amino acids. The CDR3 region has the DNA TGTGCCATCAGTGAGGGGGCCGAGACCCAGTACTTC. Residues: CAISEGAETQYF.

CDR3 residues: CASSQDSEGSNGYTF. The CDR3 nucleotides are TGTGCCAGCAGCCAAGACTCGGAGGGCTCGAATGGCTACACCTTC. The chain links TRBV14 to TRBJ1-2; D remains unclear. With 0 bases removed from V and 6 bases from J, the gap between germline ends came to 14 bases. Germline lookup yields CDR1 SGHDN and CDR2 FVKESK. CDR3 length: 15 residues.

The chain couples TRBV19 to TRBJ1-3, with 7 bases aligning to TRBD1. J lost 2 bases, V lost 7 bases, and 5 bases had no gene match. CDR3 size: 14 residues. Germline lookup yields CDR1 LNHDA and CDR2 SQIVND (reference sequence). CDR3 coding DNA: TGTGCCAGTACCTCGGACAGGACTGGAAACACCATATATTTT. The encoded protein is CASTSDRTGNTIYF.

This rearrangement joins TRBV7-6 to TRBJ2-7, with TRBD1 identical over 7 bases. The trim removed 0 bases at V and 5 bases at J, leaving 7 bases unmatched. Germline lookup yields CDR1 SGHVS and CDR2 FNYEAQ. The CDR3 sequence is 15 residues long. The CDR3 spells CASSLATGFLHEQYF. CDR3 DNA: TGTGCCAGCAGCTTAGCGACAGGGTTTTTGCACGAGCAGTACTTC.

This CDR3 reads CASSMAAHQPQHF. The DNA of the CDR3 is TGTGCCAGCAGCATGGCGGCCCATCAGCCCCAGCATTTT. The rearrangement links TRBV6-5 to TRBJ1-5; D gene unclear. V dropped 6 bases and J dropped 5 bases, with 11 bases sitting between them. The CDR3 has 13 residues. The germline V gene has CDR1 MNHEY and CDR2 SVGAGI.

The gene calls are TRBV12-2 and TRBJ1-2; TRBD1 is the table's D call, not checked against the DNA. TRBV12-2 is a documented pseudogene. This CDR3 spans 14 amino acids. The CDR3, as DNA: TGTGCAAGTCGCTTAGCGGCAGGAAACTATGGCTACACCTTC. This codes for CASRLAAGNYGYTF.

This sequence joins TRBV12-3 or TRBV12-4 and TRBJ1-2; 7 nucleotides match TRBD1. The CDR3 has 13 amino acids. Germline trimming cut 4 bases from V and 8 bases from J; bases unmatched to any gene: 7. The CDR3 nucleotides are TGTGCCAGCAGTTCCAACAGGGGTTGGGGCTACACCTTC. Translating gives CASSSNRGWGYTF.

V and J are TRBV12-3 or TRBV12-4 and TRBJ2-5; maybe TRBD2 (6 bases). V lost 4 bases and J 5 bases, leaving 11 bases between the germline ends. The CDR3 totals 13 residues. The CDR3 reads CASSSPGVETQYF. CDR3 DNA sequence: TGTGCCAGCAGTTCCCCGGGGGTCGAGACCCAGTACTTC.

The chain recombines TRBV6-1 with TRBJ2-1, with 7 bases aligning to TRBD1. Trimming took 3 bases from V and 12 from J; bases not matched to a gene: 8. This CDR3 spans 13 amino acids. Germline CDR1 reads MNHNS; CDR2 reads SASEGT. The CDR3 is CASSETYRDRQFF. The CDR3 bases are TGTGCCAGCAGTGAGACCTACAGGGACAGGCAGTTCTTC.

This chain connects TRBV6-5 to TRBJ2-7; D is possibly TRBD2 (5 bases). V lost 0 bases and J lost 5, with 14 bases in between. Germline-derived CDR1 and CDR2 are MNHEY and SVGAGI. The CDR3 has 15 amino acids. The CDR3 loop reads CASSYSTGFGDEQYF. The CDR3 coding sequence is TGTGCCAGCAGTTACTCGACGGGGTTTGGGGACGAGCAGTACTTC.

The V call is TRBV15, the J call TRBJ1-6; TRBD1 agrees at 10 bases. J was trimmed by 7 bases and V by 5 bases; bases with no gene match: 5. Germline V lookup: CDR1 LNHNV, CDR2 YYDKDF (reference sequence). CDR3 size: 15 residues. CDR3 amino acids: CATSSLGQGNSPLHF. CDR3 sequence (DNA): TGTGCCACCAGCTCCCTGGGACAGGGGAATTCACCCCTCCACTTT.

The J gene is TRBJ1-5, the V gene TRBV3-1 (or the pseudogene TRBV3-2); maybe TRBD1 (5 bases). Germline V CDR1 and CDR2: LGHDT, YNNKEL (reference sequence). This CDR3 region has 13 residues. The V end was cut by 3 bases, the J end by 7 bases, with 10 bases between. This CDR3 reads CASSQVEGQPQHF. The CDR3, as DNA: TGTGCCAGCAGCCAGGTGGAGGGGCAGCCCCAGCATTTT.

The V and J genes are TRBV12-3 or TRBV12-4 and TRBJ2-1; a weak D match, TRBD2 (5 bases). Trimming took off 6 bases at V and 4 bases at J, with 10 bases between the two ends. This CDR3 has 13 amino acids. CDR3 sequence reads: CASRHGVYNEQFF. In nucleotides, the CDR3 is TGTGCCAGCAGGCACGGGGTTTACAATGAGCAGTTCTTC.

This sequence joins TRBV5-5 and TRBJ2-2, with D possibly matching TRBD1 (6 bases). V shed 4 bases and J shed 0 bases, with 16 bases lying between them. Germline loops: CDR1 SGHKS, CDR2 YYEKEE (reference sequence). There are 17 residues in the CDR3. The CDR3 loop reads CASSPGPGEPNTGELFF. The CDR3 DNA follows: TGTGCCAGCAGCCCTGGTCCAGGGGAGCCGAACACCGGGGAGCTGTTTTTT.

The CDR3 sequence is CATSDSSLRGGPGELFF. In nucleotides, the CDR3 is TGTGCCACCAGTGATTCCTCCCTACGGGGGGGGCCCGGGGAGCTGTTTTTT. V usage is TRBV24-1 and J usage is TRBJ2-2, with 8 bases matching TRBD2. Germline CDR1 and CDR2: KGHDR and SFDVKD. The CDR3 extends over 17 amino acids. V was pared by 2 bases and J by 6 bases, with 10 bases of the junction left unmatched.

Worth noting for this clone: The same CDR3 is also encoded by other DNA sequences in this sample. The chain combines TRBV5-1 with TRBJ1-4, with 10 bases matching TRBD1. Germline trimming cut 3 bases from V and 6 bases from J; bases unmatched to any gene: 2. Per germline, CDR1 SGHRS and CDR2 YFSETQ. The CDR3 sequence is 14 residues long. The CDR3 nucleotides read TGCGCCAGCAGCTCGACAGGGGGCGATGAAAAACTGTTTTTT. This codes for CASSSTGGDEKLFF.